This T cell receptor (beta chain) emerged from a study of T cell clones after liver transplantation. Whole-study context: Samples came pre-transplant, pre-randomization before withdrawal, and post-randomization after withdrawal ended.

The assay was immunoSEQ multiplex PCR, and TCRdb's table has in-frame clones only and misses some. Of around 15,000 clones in the sample, over 90% were seen once. Study-level findings and limits: Circulating graft-donor-reactive CD4 TCRbeta sequences fell significantly post-transplant in 5 of 8 subjects. Graft donor-reactive T cells may have migrated into the graft rather than being deleted.

This clone turned up a few times. Its antigen is currently unknown. Unstimulated PBMCs were sorted into CD3+CD4+ and CD3+CD8+ populations. The CDR3 length is 13 residues. The chain couples TRBV21-1 to TRBJ2-7; the D segment call TRBD1 is taken from the table without a DNA check. TRBV21-1 is reported as a pseudogene. This receptor was taken from a human donor who received a liver transplant. The sample consisted of CD8+ T cells from blood, taken before liver transplant. In DNA form, the CDR3 reads TGTGCCAGCAGCCCCGACAGGGGTCTTGAGCAGTACTTC. This codes for CASSPDRGLEQYF.